This TCR beta chain was retrieved from a study of neoadjuvant anti-PD-1 for oral cavity cancer. Time point: after neoadjuvant nivolumab, at surgical resection. The patients had HPV-negative, locally advanced oral cavity squamous cell carcinoma. CDR1 and CDR2 (germline): MNHEY, SMNVEV (reference sequence). The V segment lost 2 bases and the J segment 6 bases; nucleotides outside the gene matches: 2. The CDR3 has 14 amino acids. Data came from immunoSEQ multiplex PCR; TCRdb stores just in-frame clones and leaves some out. The sample contains some 29,000 clones, about 80% of which appear only once. The sample in question was PBMCs, obtained after nivolumab (anti-PD-1) treatment. This chain connects TRBV27 to TRBJ1-5; 9 bases align to TRBD1. The receptor was derived from a person between 40 and 85 years old with oral cavity squamous cell carcinoma. CDR3 sequence reads: CASSLGTGFQPQHF. For the CDR3, the DNA is TGTGCCAGCAGTTTAGGGACAGGGTTTCAGCCCCAGCATTTT.